This T cell receptor (beta chain) came from a study of T cell changes during pregnancy in multiple sclerosis. V was trimmed by 4 bases and J by 3 bases, leaving 15 bases between them. The CDR3 has 15 amino acids. Germline V gives CDR1 SGHDN, CDR2 FVKESK. Assay: immunoSEQ multiplex PCR; the TCRdb copy retains only in-frame clones and omits some. Found here are about 46,000 clones, 94% of them singletons; the top ten hold almost 4.5%. The specimen comprised CD8+ T cells from peripheral blood mononuclear cells, sampled in the first trimester of pregnancy. The clonotype originates from a female donor with multiple sclerosis, enrolled in a pregnancy study. The chain carries TRBV14 and TRBJ1-2; D uncertain. The CDR3 loop reads CASSLPFPSDYGYTF. CDR3 bases: TGTGCCAGCAGCCTACCTTTCCCTTCGGACTATGGCTACACCTTC.